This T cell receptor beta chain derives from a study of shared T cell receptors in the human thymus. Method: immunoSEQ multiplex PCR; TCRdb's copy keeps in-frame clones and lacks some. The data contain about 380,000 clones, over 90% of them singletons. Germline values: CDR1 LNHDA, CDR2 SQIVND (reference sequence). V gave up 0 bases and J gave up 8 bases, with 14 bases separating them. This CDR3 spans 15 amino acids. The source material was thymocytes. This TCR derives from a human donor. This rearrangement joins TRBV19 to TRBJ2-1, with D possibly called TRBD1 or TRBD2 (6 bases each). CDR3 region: CASSIERGRMDEQFF. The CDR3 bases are TGTGCCAGTAGTATAGAACGGGGGCGCATGGATGAGCAGTTCTTC.